Following are 26 T cell receptor beta chains from one sample sequenced in a study of cytomegalovirus exposure and HLA in healthy donors (dated by TCRdb to about 2017). Library construction relied on the immunoSEQ multiplex PCR assay. For the multiplex PCR, a mixture combining 60 forward primers for TCR Vbeta segments and 13 reverse primers for TCR Jbeta segments was used. Entries here come from immuneACCESS through TCRdb and include only in-frame sequences with V and J called. Some clones fail to appear in such tables; in the studies checked, an unresolved V gene covers under half of the shortfall, and the cause of the remainder is unknown. Across this sample there are 100,000 to 150,000 clones, with roughly 17% seen only once. The ten largest clones capture roughly 2.7% of the sample. The sequencing input was PBMCs. These receptor sequences come from a female donor in good health and CMV-seropositive.

This clone was observed a handful of times. One end of the junction does not line up with germline, which may come from a read error. The J gene is TRBJ2-2, the V gene TRBV29-1; the match to TRBD1 covers 9 bases. The germline V gene encodes CDR1 SQVTM and CDR2 ANQGSEA. The CDR3 is 17 amino acids. Written as DNA, the CDR3 is TGCAGCGTCGCCGGGACAGGGAACAGGATGAACACCGGGGGGCTGTTTTTT. Translated: CSVAGTGNRMNTGGLFF.

The CDR3 region is CASSPSPNTEAFF. The CDR3 DNA sequence: TGTGCCAGCAGCCCGAGTCCCAACACTGAAGCTTTCTTT. The V gene is TRBV7-2, the J gene TRBJ1-1, with no clear D. The CDR3 runs 13 residues. Germline V gives CDR1 SGHTA, CDR2 FQGNSA. V was trimmed by 5 bases and J by 2 bases, leaving 9 bases between them.

This clone has only a few counts. The V gene is TRBV15, the J gene TRBJ2-7; 8 bases line up with TRBD1. There are 15 residues in the CDR3. CDR1 LNHNV and CDR2 YYDKDF come from the germline V gene (reference sequence). V was pared by 2 bases and J by 3 bases, with 6 bases of the junction left unmatched. The CDR3 DNA sequence: TGTGCCACCAGCAGACTCAGGACAGGGTTCTACGAGCAGTACTTC. Translating gives CATSRLRTGFYEQYF.

This clone was seen a few times. The J gene is TRBJ1-2, the V gene TRBV6-1, with TRBD1 matching 8 bases. V lost 7 bases to trimming and J lost 1 base; unmatched junction nucleotides: 8. Germline V lookup: CDR1 MNHNS, CDR2 SASEGT. The CDR3 runs to 15 residues. The CDR3 nucleotides are TGTGCCAGCAACAACGGACAGGGTTATAACTATGGCTACACCTTC. This sequence encodes CASNNGQGYNYGYTF.

This chain links TRBV19 with TRBJ2-4, with TRBD1 matching 7 bases. The V segment lost 5 bases and the J segment 1 base; nucleotides outside the gene matches: 17. The CDR3 has 19 residues. CDR1 is LNHDA, CDR2 SQIVND, per germline (reference sequence). The CDR3 region is CASSPPPTGWIFAKNIQYF. CDR3 nucleotide sequence: TGTGCCAGTAGTCCACCACCGACAGGGTGGATCTTCGCCAAAAACATTCAGTACTTC.

The genes are TRBV9 and TRBJ1-4, with 8 positions matching TRBD1. Germline CDR1 is SGDLS and CDR2 is YYNGEE. V lost 4 bases, J lost 3 bases, and 8 bases stayed unmatched. This CDR3 contains 16 residues. This chain's CDR3 is CASSSNPGQANEKLFF. The CDR3 DNA reads TGTGCCAGCAGCTCAAATCCGGGACAGGCTAATGAAAAACTGTTTTTT.

V usage is TRBV28 and J usage is TRBJ1-5; 9 bases agree with TRBD1. The CDR3 has 18 residues. The germline gives CDR1 MDHEN, CDR2 SYDVKM. The J segment lost 6 bases and the V segment lost 5 bases, leaving 17 bases of the junction unmatched. The CDR3 loop is CASSPWNRGRFLGQPQHF. DNA for the CDR3: TGTGCCAGCAGTCCTTGGAACAGGGGGCGCTTTTTGGGTCAGCCCCAGCATTTT.

This clone has more than one count but fewer than ten. V and J are TRBV28 and TRBJ2-2; D is ambiguous. Germline V gives CDR1 MDHEN, CDR2 SYDVKM. Trimming took 5 bases from V and 5 from J, leaving 12 bases between them. CDR3 length: 14 amino acids. This CDR3 reads CASSAPTGTGELFF. The CDR3 nucleotides are TGTGCCAGCAGTGCTCCGACTGGAACCGGGGAGCTGTTTTTT.

This sequence joins TRBV5-1 and TRBJ2-2; 7 bases line up with TRBD2. Germline V gene sequence: CDR1 SGHRS, CDR2 YFSETQ. The CDR3 is 15 residues long. The ends lost 2 bases at V and 4 bases at J; junction bases unmatched: 5. The CDR3 loop reads CASSLAAGVTGELFF. CDR3 coding DNA: TGCGCCAGCAGCTTAGCTGCGGGAGTCACCGGGGAGCTGTTTTTT.

The V gene is TRBV11-2, the J gene TRBJ2-2; 7 bases map to TRBD2. Trimming took 3 bases from V and 0 from J; bases not matched to a gene: 4. Germline CDR1 SGHAT, CDR2 FQNNGV. The CDR3 contains 16 residues. The CDR3 region has the DNA TGTGCCAGCAGCTTCTTGGGACTACCGAACACCGGGGAGCTGTTTTTT. Residues: CASSFLGLPNTGELFF.

The V and J genes are TRBV5-1 and TRBJ1-1; D gene unclear. The ends were cut back, 0 bases at V and 6 bases at J, with 9 bases in the middle. Germline values: CDR1 SGHRS, CDR2 YFSETQ. The CDR3 consists of 13 residues. The CDR3 nucleotides read TGCGCCAGCAGCTTGGGGTATTCGGCTGAAGCTTTCTTT. This codes for CASSLGYSAEAFF.

As for this clone: Germline and junction disagree at one end, which may indicate a read error. The chain couples TRBV19 to TRBJ1-1, with D perhaps matching TRBD1 (6 bases). The CDR3 runs 12 residues. Germline-derived CDR1 and CDR2 are LNHDA and SQIVND (reference sequence). The CDR3 DNA reads as TGTGCCAGCCGTGACCGGGACACGGAAGCTTTCTTT. Translation gives CASRDRDTEAFF. The full variable domain, its missing parts supplied by reference TRBV19 and TRBJ1-1, is DGGITQSPKYLFRKEGQNVTLSCEQNLNHDAMYWYRQDPGQGLRLIYYSQIVNDFQKGDIAEGYSVSREKKESFPLTVTSAQKNPTAFYLCASRDRDTEAFFGQGTRLTVV.

As regards this clone: The junction differs from germline at one of its ends, possibly a read error. The V call is TRBV6-5, the J call TRBJ1-6; 7 bases line up with TRBD1. CDR3 length: 14 residues. The V gene's germline CDR1 is MNHEY and CDR2 SVGAGI. The CDR3 reads CASTYRGPNSPLHF. Here the CDR3 DNA reads TGTGCCAGCACTTACAGGGGCCCCAATTCACCCCTCCACTTT.

This clone has just a few counts. The rearrangement uses TRBV7-9 and TRBJ1-1; tentatively, D is TRBD1 (6 bases). V was shortened by 5 bases and J by 3 bases, with 19 bases between the two germline ends. The CDR3 has 16 amino acids. CDR1 is SEHNR, CDR2 FQNEAQ, per germline (reference sequence). CDR3 residues: CASSPLDRTLHTEAFF. The CDR3 DNA reads as TGTGCCAGCAGCCCCCTGGACAGAACCCTACACACTGAAGCTTTCTTT.

The chain has TRBV9 and TRBJ2-2, with 9 positions matching TRBD2. The CDR3 covers 16 residues. CDR1 SGDLS and CDR2 YYNGEE come from the germline V gene. V gave up 4 bases and J gave up 6 bases; unmatched junction bases: 10. The CDR3, as DNA: TGTGCCAGCAGCAGCCCCTTAGCGGGAGAGCCCGGGGAGCTGTTTTTT. This encodes CASSSPLAGEPGELFF.

The V call is TRBV30, the J call TRBJ2-5; 8 bases align to TRBD1. After removal of 1 base from V and 7 bases from J, the junction contained 11 bases not matched to a gene. The CDR3 has 15 amino acids. The germline CDR1 and CDR2 sequences are GTSNPN and SVGIG (reference sequence). CDR3 nucleotides: TGTGCCTGGAGTGCCTCTAGGACAGGGTTTGGGACCCAGTACTTC. Its translation: CAWSASRTGFGTQYF.

The gene calls are TRBV5-4 and TRBJ1-5, with D perhaps matching TRBD1 (5 bases). The CDR3 is made up of 14 amino acids. Deletions cut 1 base from V and 7 bases from J, with 12 bases between. Germline lookup yields CDR1 SGHNT and CDR2 YYREEE (reference sequence). The CDR3 protein is CASSLNGGGQPQHF. CDR3 in DNA: TGTGCCAGCAGCTTGAACGGGGGAGGACAGCCCCAGCATTTT.

V gene TRBV7-9 combines with J gene TRBJ1-5, with D unresolved. The J call may be in error: the DNA end matches TRBJ2-3 better. The CDR3 consists of 12 residues. Germline V lookup: CDR1 SEHNR, CDR2 FQNEAQ (reference sequence). The DNA of the CDR3 is TGTGCCAGCAGCTTAGAGACTCAGCCCCAGTATTTT. It is translated as CASSLETQPQYF.

The chain has TRBV15 and TRBJ1-6, with D perhaps matching TRBD1 (6 bases). The CDR3 covers 14 residues. Germline V lookup: CDR1 LNHNV, CDR2 YYDKDF (reference sequence). The germline V and J ends were trimmed by 3 bases and 7 bases, with 10 bases remaining between them. This chain's CDR3 is CATSSRGFNSPLHF. The CDR3 DNA follows: TGTGCCACCAGCAGCAGGGGTTTCAATTCACCCCTCCACTTT.

This chain links TRBV5-1 with TRBJ2-3; TRBD2 might be the D (6 bases). Germline CDR1 reads SGHRS; CDR2 reads YFSETQ. V lost 7 bases, J lost 5 bases, and 17 bases lay in between. This CDR3 is built from 14 residues. The CDR3 nucleotides read TGCGCCAGCTTCGACCCGGGAGTCATAGATACGCAGTATTTT. Translated, it gives CASFDPGVIDTQYF.

A few counts support this clone. The chain has TRBV9 and TRBJ2-1; 10 bases are shared with TRBD2. CDR1 and CDR2 (germline): SGDLS, YYNGEE. The CDR3 spans 15 residues. V gave up 4 bases and J gave up 6 bases; unmatched junction bases: 7. This CDR3 is CASSSGVAGGNEQFF. CDR3 sequence (DNA): TGTGCCAGCAGCTCCGGGGTAGCGGGAGGCAATGAGCAGTTCTTC. Combining the CDR3 with reference TRBV9 and TRBJ2-1 gives the whole variable domain DSGVTQTPKHLITATGQRVTLRCSPRSGDLSVYWYQQSLDQGLQFLIQYYNGEERAKGNILERFSAQQFPDLHSELNLSSLELGDSALYFCASSSGVAGGNEQFFGPGTRLTVL.

This clone was counted only a few times. The CDR3 loop reads CASSRPPSGEQYF. In nucleotides, the CDR3 is TGTGCCAGCAGCCGCCCCCCTAGCGGGGAGCAGTACTTC. This rearrangement joins TRBV7-2 to TRBJ2-7, with 8 bases matching TRBD2. The ends lost 5 bases at V and 7 bases at J; junction bases unmatched: 7. The CDR3 length is 13 residues. Germline loops: CDR1 SGHTA, CDR2 FQGNSA.

The chain is built from TRBV4-3 and TRBJ2-2, with 12 bases matching TRBD2. V was pared by 2 bases and J by 6 bases, with 10 bases of the junction left unmatched. Germline CDR1 LGHNA, CDR2 YSLEER. This CDR3 region has 18 residues. Here the CDR3 DNA reads TGCGCCAGCAGCCAACGAAGGCGACTAGCGGGAGTACCCGGGGAGCTGTTTTTT. Encoded protein: CASSQRRRLAGVPGELFF.

The chain recombines TRBV4-1 with TRBJ1-2; the match to TRBD1 covers 8 bases. Germline values: CDR1 MGHRA, CDR2 YSYEKL. The V gene end was trimmed by 4 bases and the J gene end by 7 bases; junction bases not matched to a gene: 8. The CDR3 spans 14 residues. The CDR3 is CASSPRTGNGGYTF. The CDR3 DNA sequence: TGCGCCAGCAGCCCTCGGACAGGGAATGGTGGCTACACCTTC.

This clone was counted between two and nine times. The CDR3: CAWSRLTAGGPEQYF. The CDR3 nucleotides read TGTGCCTGGTCGCGACTGACAGCGGGAGGGCCCGAGCAGTACTTC. The chain recombines TRBV30 with TRBJ2-7; 10 nucleotides line up with TRBD2. V lost 5 bases to trimming and J lost 6 bases; unmatched junction nucleotides: 13. The CDR3 consists of 15 residues. Germline V gene sequence: CDR1 GTSNPN, CDR2 SVGIG (reference sequence).

This clone occurred a few times. The CDR3 DNA sequence: TGTGCCAGCTCACCCCAACAGGGAGAACCTCTGGGTGAAGCTTTCTTT. Amino acids: CASSPQQGEPLGEAFF. The chain joins TRBV18 to TRBJ1-1, with D perhaps matching TRBD1 (6 bases). Between the trimmed V and J ends, which lost 3 bases and 7 bases, there was a span of 21 bases. This CDR3 comprises 16 residues. CDR1 is KGHSH, CDR2 LQKENI, per germline.